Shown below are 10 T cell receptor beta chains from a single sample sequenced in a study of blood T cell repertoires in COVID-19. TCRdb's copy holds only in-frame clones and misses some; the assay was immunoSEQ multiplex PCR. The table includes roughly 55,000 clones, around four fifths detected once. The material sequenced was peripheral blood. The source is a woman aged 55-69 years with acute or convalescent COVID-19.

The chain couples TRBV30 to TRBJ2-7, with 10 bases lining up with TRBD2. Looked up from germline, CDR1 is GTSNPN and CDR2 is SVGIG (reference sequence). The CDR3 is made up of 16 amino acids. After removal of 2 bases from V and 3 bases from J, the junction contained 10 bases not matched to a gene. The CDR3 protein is CAWSFSGRTRGYEQYF. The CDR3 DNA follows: TGTGCCTGGAGTTTTAGCGGGAGGACTCGCGGCTACGAGCAGTACTTC.

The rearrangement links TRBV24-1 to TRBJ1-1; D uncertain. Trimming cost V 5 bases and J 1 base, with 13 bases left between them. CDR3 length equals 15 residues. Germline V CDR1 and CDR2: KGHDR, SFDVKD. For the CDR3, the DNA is TGTGCCACCAGTGTATCCAGTAGCGGGAACACTGAAGCTTTCTTT. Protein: CATSVSSSGNTEAFF.

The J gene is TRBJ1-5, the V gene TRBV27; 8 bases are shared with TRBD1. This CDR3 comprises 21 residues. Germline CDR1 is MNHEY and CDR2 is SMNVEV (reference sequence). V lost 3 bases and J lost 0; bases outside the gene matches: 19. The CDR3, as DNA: TGTGCCAGCAGTTTCAAGTGGACAGGGACACCCCTGGGCTATAGCAATCAGCCCCAGCATTTT. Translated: CASSFKWTGTPLGYSNQPQHF.

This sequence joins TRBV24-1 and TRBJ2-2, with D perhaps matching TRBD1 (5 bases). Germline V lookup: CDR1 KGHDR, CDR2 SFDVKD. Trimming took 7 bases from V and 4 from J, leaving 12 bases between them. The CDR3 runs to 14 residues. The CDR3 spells CATSGWGSTGELFF. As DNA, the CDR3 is TGTGCCACCAGCGGTTGGGGCTCCACCGGGGAGCTGTTTTTT.

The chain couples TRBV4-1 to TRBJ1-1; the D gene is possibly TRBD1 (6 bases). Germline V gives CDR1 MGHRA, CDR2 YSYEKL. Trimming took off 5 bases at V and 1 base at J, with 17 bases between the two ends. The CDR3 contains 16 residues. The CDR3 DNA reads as TGCGCCAGCAGCTCGGGACATGACCTACCGAACACTGAAGCTTTCTTT. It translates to CASSSGHDLPNTEAFF.

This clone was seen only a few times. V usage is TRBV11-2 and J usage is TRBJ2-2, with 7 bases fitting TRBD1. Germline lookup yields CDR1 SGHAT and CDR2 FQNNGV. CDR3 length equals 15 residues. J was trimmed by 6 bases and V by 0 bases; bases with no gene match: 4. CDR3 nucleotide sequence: TGTGCCAGCAGCTTAGACAGGACAGGTTCCGGGGAGCTGTTTTTT. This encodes CASSLDRTGSGELFF.

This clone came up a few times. The CDR3: CASRYGAMNTEAFF. As DNA, the CDR3 is TGTGCCAGTAGATATGGGGCAATGAACACTGAAGCTTTCTTT. The V call is TRBV19, the J call TRBJ1-1; a weak D match, TRBD1 (5 bases). Germline loops: CDR1 LNHDA, CDR2 SQIVND (reference sequence). Trimming shortened V by 6 bases and J by 0 bases, and 11 bases separated the two germline ends. The CDR3 is 14 amino acids.

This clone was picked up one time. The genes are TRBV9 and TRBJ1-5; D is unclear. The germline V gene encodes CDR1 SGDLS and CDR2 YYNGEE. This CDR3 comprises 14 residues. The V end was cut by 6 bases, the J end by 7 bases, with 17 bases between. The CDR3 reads CASNLGGFGQPQHF. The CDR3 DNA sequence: TGTGCCAGCAACTTAGGAGGGTTCGGGCAGCCCCAGCATTTT.

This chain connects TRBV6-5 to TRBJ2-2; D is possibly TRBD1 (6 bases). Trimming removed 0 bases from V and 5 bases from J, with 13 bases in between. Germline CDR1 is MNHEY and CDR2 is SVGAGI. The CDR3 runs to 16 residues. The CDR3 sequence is CASSYSTGLLTGELFF. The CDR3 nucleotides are TGTGCCAGCAGTTACTCCACAGGGCTCTTGACCGGGGAGCTGTTTTTT.

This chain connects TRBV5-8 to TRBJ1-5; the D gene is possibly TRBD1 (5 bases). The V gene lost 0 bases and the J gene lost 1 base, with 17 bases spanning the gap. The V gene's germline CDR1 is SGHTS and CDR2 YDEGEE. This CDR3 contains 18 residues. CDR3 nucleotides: TGTGCCAGCAGCTTGGCCCGGGCAGGGCTTCGGAGCAATCAGCCCCAGCATTTT. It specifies CASSLARAGLRSNQPQHF. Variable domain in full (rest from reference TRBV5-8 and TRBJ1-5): EAGVTQSPTHLIKTRGQQATLRCSPISGHTSVYWYQQALGLGLQFLLWYDEGEERNRGNFPPRFSGRQFPNYSSELNVNALELEDSALYLCASSLARAGLRSNQPQHFGDGTRLSIL.